A selection of T cell receptor beta chains follows, all from one sample in a study of cytomegalovirus exposure and HLA in healthy donors. Method: immunoSEQ multiplex PCR; TCRdb's copy keeps in-frame clones and lacks some. This sample yields 130,000 to 150,000 clones, of which roughly 90% are seen a single time; 0.6% to 0.8% belongs to the top ten. Sequenced sample: PBMCs. All receptors derive from a man in his late teens or twenties in good health and CMV-seronegative. The CDR3 runs from the conserved cysteine through the conserved F or W. D genes are given only for firm matches. Size is omitted from some rows. Given values are once, few, many or a class for expanded clones.

j_gene: TRBJ1-1; d_gene: NA; abundance: NA; v_gene: TRBV18; CDR3nt: TGTGCCAGCTCACCACAGGTGGCGGAGGACACTGAAGCTTTCTTT; CDR3aa: CASSPQVAEDTEAFF
j_gene: TRBJ2-1; d_gene: TRBD2; abundance: NA; v_gene: TRBV6-1; CDR3nt: TGTGCCAGCAGTGAAGCCCTAGCGGGGACGGTCTACAATGAGCAGTTCTTC; CDR3aa: CASSEALAGTVYNEQFF
j_gene: TRBJ1-2; d_gene: TRBD1; abundance: NA; v_gene: TRBV6-5; CDR3nt: TGTGCCAGCAGTTACTCAATGACAGGGGGGTATGGCTACACCTTC; CDR3aa: CASSYSMTGGYGYTF
j_gene: TRBJ1-5; d_gene: NA; abundance: NA; v_gene: TRBV18; CDR3nt: TGTGCCAGCTCACCGACCGGGGAGGGTCGGCCCCAGCATTTT; CDR3aa: CASSPTGEGRPQHF
j_gene: TRBJ2-1; d_gene: NA; abundance: NA; v_gene: TRBV4-1; CDR3nt: TGCGCCAGCAGCCAAGAAGCGTCGCCCGGGGATGAGCAGTTCTTC; CDR3aa: CASSQEASPGDEQFF
j_gene: TRBJ1-3; d_gene: NA; abundance: NA; v_gene: TRBV11-2; CDR3nt: TGTGCCAGCAGCGCGGGGGGAAGTTCTGGAAACACCATATATTTT; CDR3aa: CASSAGGSSGNTIYF
j_gene: TRBJ2-1; d_gene: TRBD2; abundance: once; v_gene: TRBV12-5; CDR3nt: TGTGCTAGTGGTTTGGTACTAGCGGGAGAGTACGGTGAGCAGTTCTTC; CDR3aa: CASGLVLAGEYGEQFF
j_gene: TRBJ1-5; d_gene: NA; abundance: NA; v_gene: TRBV29-1; CDR3nt: TGCAGCGTTCCCGGACAGATCAATCAGCCCCAGCATTTT; CDR3aa: CSVPGQINQPQHF
j_gene: TRBJ2-1; d_gene: NA; abundance: NA; v_gene: TRBV7-9; CDR3nt: TGTGCCAGCAGCTTAGCTCTAGAGAATGAGCAGTTCTTC; CDR3aa: CASSLALENEQFF
j_gene: TRBJ2-2; d_gene: TRBD1; abundance: NA; v_gene: TRBV5-1; CDR3nt: TGCGCCAGCAGCCCCCTTCCCGGGACAGCCGGGGAGCTGTTTTTT; CDR3aa: CASSPLPGTAGELFF
j_gene: TRBJ2-1; d_gene: TRBD2; abundance: NA; v_gene: TRBV9; CDR3nt: TGTGCCAGCAGCGCTAGCGGGAGAGGTTACAATGAGCAGTTCTTC; CDR3aa: CASSASGRGYNEQFF
j_gene: TRBJ1-4; d_gene: NA; abundance: NA; v_gene: TRBV19; CDR3nt: TGTGCCAGTAGTATAAAACACACCGGGACAAGCCACTCAACTAATGAAAAACTGTTTTTT; CDR3aa: CASSIKHTGTSHSTNEKLFF
j_gene: TRBJ1-5; d_gene: TRBD1; abundance: NA; v_gene: TRBV19; CDR3nt: TGTGCCAGTAGCATGAGACAGGGATACCAGCCCCAGCATTTT; CDR3aa: CASSMRQGYQPQHF
j_gene: TRBJ2-7; d_gene: NA; abundance: NA; v_gene: TRBV6-5; CDR3nt: TGTGCCGGCCCCCGCAGGGGCAGACCCTCCTCCGAGCAGTACTTC; CDR3aa: CAGPRRGRPSSEQYF
j_gene: TRBJ2-1; d_gene: TRBD2; abundance: NA; v_gene: TRBV5-1; CDR3nt: TGCGCCAGCAGCCCCGTCGGGACTAGCGGGGGGACCAACTCCTACAATGAGCAGTTCTTC; CDR3aa: CASSPVGTSGGTNSYNEQFF
j_gene: TRBJ2-2; d_gene: NA; abundance: NA; v_gene: TRBV7-2; CDR3nt: TGTGCCAGCAGCTTACGAGGGAGGAACACCGGGGAGCTGTTTTTT; CDR3aa: CASSLRGRNTGELFF
j_gene: TRBJ2-3; d_gene: NA; abundance: NA; v_gene: TRBV6-5; CDR3nt: TGTGCCAGCAGTTCCTTTTGGGACTCAACAGATACGCAGTATTTT; CDR3aa: CASSSFWDSTDTQYF
j_gene: TRBJ2-2; d_gene: NA; abundance: many; v_gene: TRBV30; CDR3nt: TGTGCCTGGAGGGGTAACGGGGAGGCCGGGGAGCTGTTTTTT; CDR3aa: CAWRGNGEAGELFF
j_gene: TRBJ2-5; d_gene: NA; abundance: NA; v_gene: TRBV5-1; CDR3nt: TGCGCCAGCAGCTTCTTCAGCGCGGTACAAGAGACCCAGTACTTC; CDR3aa: CASSFFSAVQETQYF
j_gene: TRBJ1-2; d_gene: NA; abundance: few; v_gene: TRBV7-8; CDR3nt: TGTGCCAGCAGCGGACACAGGGTTGCTAACTATGGCTACACCTTC; CDR3aa: CASSGHRVANYGYTF
j_gene: TRBJ1-6; d_gene: TRBD1; abundance: NA; v_gene: TRBV30; CDR3nt: TGTGCCTGGGTGGGACAGCATAATTCACCCCTCCACTTT; CDR3aa: CAWVGQHNSPLHF
j_gene: TRBJ2-2; d_gene: NA; abundance: NA; v_gene: TRBV9; CDR3nt: TGTGCCAGCAGCGAGAGCAGGGACTTAAACACCGGGGAGCTGTTTTTT; CDR3aa: CASSESRDLNTGELFF
j_gene: TRBJ1-2; d_gene: NA; abundance: NA; v_gene: TRBV19; CDR3nt: TGTGCCAGTACCCACTCGGGGCCGGGGGACGGCTACACCTTC; CDR3aa: CASTHSGPGDGYTF
j_gene: TRBJ2-7; d_gene: NA; abundance: NA; v_gene: TRBV5-1; CDR3nt: TGCGCCAGCAGCGGAGACAGCTACGAGCAGTACTTC; CDR3aa: CASSGDSYEQYF
j_gene: TRBJ1-1; d_gene: TRBD1; abundance: NA; v_gene: TRBV4-1; CDR3nt: TGCGCCAGCAGCCAAGGACTCCGGGACAGGGATGGCACTGAAGCTTTCTTT; CDR3aa: CASSQGLRDRDGTEAFF
j_gene: TRBJ2-7; d_gene: NA; abundance: NA; v_gene: TRBV19; CDR3nt: TGTGCCAGTAGTAGAGGGTACGAGCAGTACTTC; CDR3aa: CASSRGYEQYF
j_gene: TRBJ1-5; d_gene: NA; abundance: NA; v_gene: TRBV11-2; CDR3nt: TGTGCCAGCAGCTTAATGGGCGGGGGACAGCCCCAGCATTTT; CDR3aa: CASSLMGGGQPQHF
j_gene: TRBJ2-3; d_gene: NA; abundance: NA; v_gene: TRBV5-6; CDR3nt: TGTGCCAGCACCCCCGGAGGTAGCACAGATACGCAGTATTTT; CDR3aa: CASTPGGSTDTQYF
j_gene: TRBJ1-5; d_gene: NA; abundance: once; v_gene: TRBV19; CDR3nt: TGTGCCAGTACCCATTCGGACAGTATGAATCAGCCCCAGCATTTT; CDR3aa: CASTHSDSMNQPQHF
j_gene: TRBJ2-1; d_gene: NA; abundance: NA; v_gene: TRBV9; CDR3nt: TGTGCCAGCAGCGTAGCTGAGAGCTCCTACAATGAGCAGTTCTTC; CDR3aa: CASSVAESSYNEQFF
j_gene: TRBJ2-5; d_gene: TRBD1; abundance: NA; v_gene: TRBV19; CDR3nt: TGTGCCAGTAGCAAGGGGACAGGGGGTCGAGAGACCCAGTACTTC; CDR3aa: CASSKGTGGRETQYF
j_gene: TRBJ2-5; d_gene: NA; abundance: NA; v_gene: TRBV5-1; CDR3nt: TGCGCCAGCAGCTACAGGACGGGGGGCGCATGGGAGACCCAGTACTTC; CDR3aa: CASSYRTGGAWETQYF
j_gene: TRBJ2-2; d_gene: TRBD2; abundance: NA; v_gene: TRBV4-3; CDR3nt: TGCGCCAGCATGGGACTAGCCACCGGGGAGCTGTTTTTT; CDR3aa: CASMGLATGELFF
j_gene: TRBJ1-5; d_gene: NA; abundance: NA; v_gene: TRBV9; CDR3nt: TGTGCCAGCAGCGTAGCCAGTTCCATCGAGGAGCCCCAGCATTTT; CDR3aa: CASSVASSIEEPQHF
j_gene: TRBJ2-5; d_gene: NA; abundance: NA; v_gene: TRBV6-6; CDR3nt: TGTGCCAGCAGACTCAAGCGGGCCGGCCAAGAGACCCAGTACTTC; CDR3aa: CASRLKRAGQETQYF
j_gene: TRBJ1-1; d_gene: NA; abundance: once; v_gene: TRBV5-4; CDR3nt: TGTGCCAGCAGCGCCAAAACAGGGAACACTGAAGCTTTCTTT; CDR3aa: CASSAKTGNTEAFF
j_gene: TRBJ1-4; d_gene: TRBD1; abundance: NA; v_gene: TRBV5-4; CDR3nt: TGTGCCAGCAGCATAGGACAGGGGAGTGAAAAACTGTTTTTT; CDR3aa: CASSIGQGSEKLFF
j_gene: TRBJ2-1; d_gene: TRBD2; abundance: NA; v_gene: TRBV6-5; CDR3nt: TGTGCCAGCAGTTACTTTCCGGCGGGGGGGCTAAATGAGCAGTTCTTC; CDR3aa: CASSYFPAGGLNEQFF
j_gene: TRBJ1-1; d_gene: NA; abundance: NA; v_gene: TRBV11-2; CDR3nt: TGTGCCAGCAGCCCTACGACTCCGGGGGTGAACACTGAAGCTTTCTTT; CDR3aa: CASSPTTPGVNTEAFF
j_gene: TRBJ1-5; d_gene: NA; abundance: once; v_gene: TRBV7-9; CDR3nt: TGTGCCATTGGGGGGGGCAATCAGCCCCAGCATTTT; CDR3aa: CAIGGGNQPQHF
j_gene: TRBJ2-3; d_gene: TRBD2; abundance: NA; v_gene: TRBV9; CDR3nt: TGTGCCAGCACCCTAGGAGGCGGGAGGGCCACAGATACGCAGTATTTT; CDR3aa: CASTLGGGRATDTQYF
j_gene: TRBJ2-5; d_gene: NA; abundance: NA; v_gene: TRBV5-6; CDR3nt: TGTGCCAGCAGCTTTGTCCATAGAGGGGGGGCGGAGACCCAGTACTTC; CDR3aa: CASSFVHRGGAETQYF
j_gene: TRBJ1-1; d_gene: NA; abundance: NA; v_gene: TRBV6-5; CDR3nt: TGTGCCAGCAGTCTACAGATCTACACTGAAGCTTTCTTT; CDR3aa: CASSLQIYTEAFF
j_gene: TRBJ1-2; d_gene: TRBD1; abundance: once; v_gene: TRBV20-1; CDR3nt: TGCAGCAGACAGGGGGCTGGTGGCTACACCTTC; CDR3aa: CSRQGAGGYTF
j_gene: TRBJ2-7; d_gene: TRBD2; abundance: once; v_gene: TRBV6-1; CDR3nt: TGTGCCAGCAGTCTAGCGGGGGGTACCTACGAGCAGTACTTC; CDR3aa: CASSLAGGTYEQYF
j_gene: TRBJ1-1; d_gene: NA; abundance: NA; v_gene: TRBV19; CDR3nt: TGTGCCAGTAGTATAATGGAGTCCAGGGCAGCTTTCTTT; CDR3aa: CASSIMESRAAFF
j_gene: TRBJ2-7; d_gene: TRBD1; abundance: NA; v_gene: TRBV27; CDR3nt: TGTGCCAGCAGTTTTTGGGGGGGACAGGGGGCATACGAGCAGTACTTC; CDR3aa: CASSFWGGQGAYEQYF
j_gene: TRBJ1-1; d_gene: TRBD1; abundance: once; v_gene: TRBV14; CDR3nt: TGTGCCAGCAGCCGGGGACAGGCGGGGACTGAAGCTTTCTTT; CDR3aa: CASSRGQAGTEAFF
j_gene: TRBJ2-5; d_gene: NA; abundance: NA; v_gene: TRBV19; CDR3nt: TGTGCCAGTAGTAGAGGCGGGGAGAGGGAGACCCAGTACTTC; CDR3aa: CASSRGGERETQYF
j_gene: TRBJ1-1; d_gene: NA; abundance: NA; v_gene: TRBV5-1; CDR3nt: TGCGCCAGCAGCTTGACGGAGGACGGAAGCACTGAAGCTTTCTTT; CDR3aa: CASSLTEDGSTEAFF
j_gene: TRBJ2-1; d_gene: TRBD2; abundance: NA; v_gene: TRBV19; CDR3nt: TGTGCCACCCATCGGGGAGGGGCCGCCTACAATGAGCAGTTCTTC; CDR3aa: CATHRGGAAYNEQFF
j_gene: TRBJ1-4; d_gene: TRBD1; abundance: NA; v_gene: TRBV9; CDR3nt: TGTGCCAGCAGCCCAAATAGAAGACAGGGGGCGTCTGAAAAACTGTTTTTT; CDR3aa: CASSPNRRQGASEKLFF
j_gene: TRBJ2-1; d_gene: TRBD2; abundance: NA; v_gene: TRBV14; CDR3nt: TGTGCCAGCAGCCAAGATTCTATAGCGGGAGTGAGAAGGCCCAATGAGCAGTTCTTC; CDR3aa: CASSQDSIAGVRRPNEQFF
j_gene: TRBJ1-5; d_gene: TRBD1; abundance: NA; v_gene: TRBV5-1; CDR3nt: TGCGCCAGCGGCCAGACAGGGTGCAATCAGCCCCAGCATTTT; CDR3aa: CASGQTGCNQPQHF